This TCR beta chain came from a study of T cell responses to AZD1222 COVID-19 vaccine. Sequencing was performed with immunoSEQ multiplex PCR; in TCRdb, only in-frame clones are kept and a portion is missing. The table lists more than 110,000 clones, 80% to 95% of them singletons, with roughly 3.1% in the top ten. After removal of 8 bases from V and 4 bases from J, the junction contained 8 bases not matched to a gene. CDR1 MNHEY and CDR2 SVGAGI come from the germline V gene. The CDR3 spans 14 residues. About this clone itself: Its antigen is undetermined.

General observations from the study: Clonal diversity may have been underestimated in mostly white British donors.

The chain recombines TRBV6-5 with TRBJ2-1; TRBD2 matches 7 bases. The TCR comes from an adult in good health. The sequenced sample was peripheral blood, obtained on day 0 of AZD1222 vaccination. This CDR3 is CASGPGLNYNEQFF. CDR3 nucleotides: TGTGCCAGCGGTCCGGGACTAAATTACAATGAGCAGTTCTTC.